The present TCR beta chain was sequenced within a study of cytomegalovirus exposure and HLA in healthy donors. General study results and limits: For most TCR beta V segments, an earlier analysis put the productive rate at about 90% or about 30% of the time.

The PCR had 60 Vbeta and 13 Jbeta primers. Per the original data handling: Later analysis identified some 88 million unique TCR beta chains, 9 million to 13 million shared. Produced via immunoSEQ multiplex PCR; TCRdb's table is partial and in-frame only. V and J calls and clone size are given by that table; D and trimming were obtained from the DNA. Of 150,000 to 200,000 clones in the sample, more than 70% are singletons; the top ten hold about 1%. This clone was observed a handful of times. Its target is not known. The CDR3 sequence is 16 residues long. Germline values: CDR1 LNHDA, CDR2 SQIVND (reference sequence). V lost 2 bases and J 3 bases, leaving 14 bases between the germline ends.

The receptor was isolated from a woman aged 40 to 50 in good health and CMV-seronegative. V gene TRBV19 combines with J gene TRBJ1-5; D gene ambiguous. The specimen sequenced was PBMCs. In DNA form, the CDR3 reads TGTGCCAGTAGTATAAATGGAGGCACCACCAATCAGCCCCAGCATTTT. It yields the protein CASSINGGTTNQPQHF.